A single T cell receptor beta chain is shown here with its context. Its antigen is not identified. These data originate in a study of cytomegalovirus exposure and HLA in healthy donors. CDR1 and CDR2 (germline): KGHSH, LQKENI. V was pared by 4 bases and J by 4 bases, with 5 bases of the junction left unmatched. CDR3 length: 15 amino acids. PCR amplification relied on 60 Vbeta primers (plus 13 Jbeta primers). Original handling: A follow-up analysis tallied tens of millions of unique TCR beta chains, some 11 million shared. The protocol was immunoSEQ multiplex PCR, while the TCRdb copy is restricted to in-frame clones and leaves out a portion. That table furnishes V, J and clone size, whereas the DNA furnished D and trimming. This table holds 100,000 to 150,000 clones, roughly 82% found once. Donors in the study were healthy people who gave bone marrow. Study-wide points: Rare TCR sequences predominated, though certain public TCRs were found in many donors.

The sequencing input was PBMCs. The TCR was taken from a man in his late teens or twenties in good health and CMV-seropositive. The genes are TRBV18 and TRBJ2-1; 9 nucleotides align to TRBD1. As DNA, the CDR3 is TGTGCCAGCTCACTCCAGGGACAGGGTTACAATGAGCAGTTCTTC. Amino acids: CASSLQGQGYNEQFF.